What follows is one T cell receptor beta chain and its context. Sequenced by immunoSEQ multiplex PCR; TCRdb stores in-frame clones only, minus some. The sample holds approximately 90,000 clones, 70% to 90% seen once. The CDR3 is 15 amino acids. Per germline, CDR1 SQVTM and CDR2 ANQGSEA. V lost 2 bases, J lost 4 bases, and 17 bases lay in between. This sample was taken from a study of OX40 agonist ivuxolimab in advanced cancers. This material consisted of CD4+ or CD8+ T cells sorted from blood, taken in a trial of the OX40 agonist ivuxolimab. The chain couples TRBV29-1 to TRBJ1-2; D is possibly TRBD1 (5 bases). The clonotype originates from an adult with an advanced solid tumor such as melanoma, head and neck, liver or kidney cancer. In nucleotides, the CDR3 is TGCAGCGTTGAAAAGGGCAGGGATCTTATCTATGGCTACACCTTC. Translating it yields CSVEKGRDLIYGYTF.